This is a list of T cell receptor beta chains from one sample in a study of T cells in Graves' hyperthyroidism and ophthalmopathy. One entry per CDR3 protein, called by TCRdb with MiXCR from the multiplex PCR reads. The profile shows around 520,000 distinct CDR3 sequences, approximately 25% of them singletons. The sample consisted of blood. The receptors originated from a woman in her 30s with Graves' ophthalmopathy. Each CDR3 is given with its conserved first and last residue. A D gene is named only where the DNA matches it firmly. Size values are once, few and many counts, or a class for expanded clones, and some rows have none.

cdr3_aa: CASSLSAGSDEQYF
cdr3_nt: TGTGCCAGCAGTCTATCAGCGGGATCTGACGAGCAGTACTTC
d_call: TRBD2
clone_size: NA
j_call: TRBJ2-7
v_call: TRBV7-3

cdr3_aa: CASSSLPGQGLTGELFF
cdr3_nt: TGTGCCAGCAGTTCTCTCCCGGGACAGGGGTTGACCGGGGAGCTGTTTTTT
d_call: TRBD1
clone_size: many
j_call: TRBJ2-2
v_call: TRBV12-3/TRBV12-4

cdr3_aa: CSAIRTGNEKLFF
cdr3_nt: TGCAGTGCTATAAGGACAGGGAATGAAAAACTGTTTTTT
d_call: TRBD1
clone_size: once
j_call: TRBJ1-4
v_call: TRBV20-1

cdr3_aa: CASRQDGANYGYTF
cdr3_nt: TGTGCCAGCAGACAGGACGGCGCTAACTATGGCTACACCTTC
d_call: NA
clone_size: many
j_call: TRBJ1-2
v_call: TRBV2

cdr3_aa: CSATNSWVPRHAGELFF
cdr3_nt: TGCAGTGCTACAAACAGCTGGGTCCCTCGGCACGCCGGGGAGCTGTTTTTT
d_call: NA
clone_size: NA
j_call: TRBJ2-2
v_call: TRBV20-1

cdr3_aa: CASSLAGTNQATQYF
cdr3_nt: TGTGCCAGCAGCTTAGCTGGGACTAACCAAGCGACCCAGTACTTC
d_call: TRBD2
clone_size: NA
j_call: TRBJ2-5
v_call: TRBV11-3

cdr3_aa: CASSGRTGGQETQYF
cdr3_nt: TGTGCCAGCAGTGGCCGGACAGGGGGACAAGAGACCCAGTACTTC
d_call: TRBD1
clone_size: many
j_call: TRBJ2-5
v_call: TRBV28

cdr3_aa: CASSQQRGSEGYTF
cdr3_nt: TGTGCCAGCAGCCAGCAAAGGGGATCGGAGGGCTACACCTTC
d_call: NA
clone_size: NA
j_call: TRBJ1-2
v_call: TRBV7-8

cdr3_aa: CASRPPPDARGGRSTIYF
cdr3_nt: TGTGCCAGCCGGCCCCCACCGGATGCAAGGGGAGGTCGATCCACCATATATTTT
d_call: NA
clone_size: few
j_call: TRBJ1-3
v_call: TRBV28

cdr3_aa: CASSLIRKPQHF
cdr3_nt: TGTGCCAGCAGTTTAATCAGGAAGCCCCAGCATTTT
d_call: NA
clone_size: NA
j_call: TRBJ1-5
v_call: TRBV12-3/TRBV12-4

cdr3_aa: CASSQSRGSFEQYF
cdr3_nt: TGTGCCAGCAGCCAATCCAGGGGAAGCTTCGAGCAGTACTTC
d_call: NA
clone_size: NA
j_call: TRBJ2-7
v_call: TRBV3-1

cdr3_aa: CASSSSPSEAFF
cdr3_nt: TGTGCCAGCAGCTCATCCCCCAGTGAAGCTTTCTTT
d_call: NA
clone_size: many
j_call: TRBJ1-1
v_call: TRBV13

cdr3_aa: CASINLMSGREIGELFF
cdr3_nt: TGTGCCAGCATCAATCTAATGTCGGGGCGCGAGATCGGGGAGCTGTTTTTT
d_call: NA
clone_size: NA
j_call: TRBJ2-2
v_call: TRBV12-3/TRBV12-4

cdr3_aa: CSARGPGTPYNEQFF
cdr3_nt: TGCAGTGCTAGAGGACCCGGGACCCCCTACAATGAGCAGTTCTTC
d_call: NA
clone_size: NA
j_call: TRBJ2-1
v_call: TRBV20-1